Listed below are T cell receptor beta chains from one sample, sequenced in a study of monozygotic twins with cystic fibrosis. TCRdb's table, derived via immunoSEQ multiplex PCR, lists solely in-frame clones and lacks some. The repertoire holds about 22,000 clones, with approximately 87% as singletons. The material sequenced was blood. Receptors originate from a woman between 25 and 40 years old with cystic fibrosis. The CDR3 runs from the conserved cysteine through the conserved F or W.

J gene,V gene,CDR3 protein
TRBJ1-2,TRBV10-3,CAINRGALDGYTF
TRBJ1-1,TRBV6-6,CASSYSPGGGPEAFF
TRBJ1-4,TRBV18,CASSPRTLTNEKLFF
TRBJ1-2,TRBV5-4,CASSYRGYGYTF
TRBJ1-3,TRBV5-1,CASSLGPTASGNTIYF
TRBJ1-6,TRBV7-6,CASSLVGRAEYSGSPLHF
TRBJ2-7,TRBV19,CASSIRDSPLYEQYF
TRBJ1-6,TRBV27,CASKSGAIHYNSPLHF
TRBJ2-7,TRBV15,CATSNQGLLTYEQYF
TRBJ2-7,TRBV6-5,CASTRDSRSYEQYF
TRBJ1-2,TRBV2,CASSENGGRGYTF
TRBJ2-3,TRBV5-1,CASSFFGGEDTQYF
TRBJ1-2,TRBV4-1,CASSQQTQGAGGYTF
TRBJ1-1,TRBV29-1,CSGQVGSGNTEAFF
TRBJ2-7,TRBV28,CASTSPAGGYEQYF
TRBJ2-2,TRBV7-2,CASSLVISGGELFF
TRBJ2-7,TRBV7-7,CASSSDRGSEQYF
TRBJ2-7,TRBV5-4,CASSAGGPYEQYF
TRBJ2-7,TRBV11-2,CASSHTTPSSYEQYF
TRBJ1-2,TRBV5-6,CASSPGQGSGYTF
TRBJ2-2,TRBV19,CASTPRGQIYTGELFF
TRBJ2-7,TRBV9,CASSPQGYEQYF
TRBJ2-3,TRBV10-1,CASSVGELTDTQYF
TRBJ2-7,TRBV2,CATPRLGTGRNEQYF
TRBJ1-2,TRBV7-6,CASSLLGFNGYTF
TRBJ1-5,TRBV30,CAGSQGVSNQPQHF
TRBJ2-1,TRBV6-4,CASSDGTGFTNEQFF
TRBJ1-3,TRBV10-3,CATIQGGRGNTIYF
TRBJ2-2,TRBV7-2,CASSLGMSRELFF
TRBJ2-5,TRBV7-9,CASSPMGAGGTQYF
TRBJ1-2,TRBV6-6,CASTEGLGPDGYTF
TRBJ1-1,TRBV4-1,CASSQDPAVMNTEAFF
TRBJ1-3,TRBV10-3,CAIRTTNSGNTIYF
TRBJ1-1,TRBV29-1,CSVGNRGLTEAFF
TRBJ2-3,TRBV15,CATSSRGGQGWTDTQYF
TRBJ1-2,TRBV19,CASRRNQQGGGYTF
TRBJ1-4,TRBV15,CATSRDWTANNEKLFF
TRBJ1-5,TRBV5-6,CASSFDRGIGQHF
TRBJ2-7,TRBV5-8,CASSLQIYFSYEQYF
TRBJ2-7,TRBV7-9,CASSRGLADYEQYF
TRBJ2-1,TRBV2,CATSGGRHNEQFF
TRBJ2-1,TRBV29-1,CSGRDSNNEQFF
TRBJ1-5,TRBV5-4,CASRLRVHQPQHF
TRBJ1-6,TRBV4-1,CASSHGASPLHF
TRBJ1-2,TRBV4-1,CASSQEGGRVRVGYTF
TRBJ1-5,TRBV6-1,CASSPWGVGNQPQHF
TRBJ2-2,TRBV5-1,CASSLFPRGNTGELFF
TRBJ2-3,TRBV5-1,CASSADRDPDTQYF
TRBJ2-2,TRBV7-9,CASSRIAGGTGELFF
TRBJ1-2,TRBV7-9,CASSFLGLGGGYTF
TRBJ1-1,TRBV5-1,CASSPRWGNTEAFF
TRBJ1-2,TRBV6-6,CASSSGNGYTF